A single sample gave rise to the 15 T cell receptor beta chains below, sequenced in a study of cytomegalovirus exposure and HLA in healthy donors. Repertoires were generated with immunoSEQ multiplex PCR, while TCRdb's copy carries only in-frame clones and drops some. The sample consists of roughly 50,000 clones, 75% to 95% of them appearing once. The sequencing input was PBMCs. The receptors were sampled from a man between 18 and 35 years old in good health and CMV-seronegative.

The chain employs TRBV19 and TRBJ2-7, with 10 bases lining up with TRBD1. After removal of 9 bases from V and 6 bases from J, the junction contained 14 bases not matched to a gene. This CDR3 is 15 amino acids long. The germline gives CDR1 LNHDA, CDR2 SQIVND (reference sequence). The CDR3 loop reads CASQGIGTGAREQYF. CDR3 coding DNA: TGTGCCAGCCAAGGGATCGGGACAGGGGCACGCGAGCAGTACTTC.

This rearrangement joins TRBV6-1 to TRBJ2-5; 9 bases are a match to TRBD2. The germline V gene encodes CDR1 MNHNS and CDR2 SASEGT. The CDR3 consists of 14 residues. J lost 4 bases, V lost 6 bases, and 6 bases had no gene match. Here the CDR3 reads CASRSSGIRETQYF. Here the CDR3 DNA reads TGTGCCAGCAGGTCTAGCGGGATTCGAGAGACCCAGTACTTC.

CDR3 protein: CASSQGLHRTNTEAFF. In DNA, the CDR3 is TGCGCCAGCAGCCAAGGTCTCCACAGGACGAACACTGAAGCTTTCTTT. V usage is TRBV4-1 and J usage is TRBJ1-1; the D gene is possibly TRBD1 (5 bases). V lost 1 base to trimming and J lost 1 base, with 13 bases between them. The CDR3 is 16 residues long. Germline CDR1 and CDR2: MGHRA and YSYEKL.

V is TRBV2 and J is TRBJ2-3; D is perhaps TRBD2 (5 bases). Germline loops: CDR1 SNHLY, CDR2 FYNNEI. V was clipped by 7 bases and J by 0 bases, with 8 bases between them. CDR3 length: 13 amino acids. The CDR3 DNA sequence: TGTGCCAGCAAACTAGAGAGCACAGATACGCAGTATTTT. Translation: CASKLESTDTQYF.

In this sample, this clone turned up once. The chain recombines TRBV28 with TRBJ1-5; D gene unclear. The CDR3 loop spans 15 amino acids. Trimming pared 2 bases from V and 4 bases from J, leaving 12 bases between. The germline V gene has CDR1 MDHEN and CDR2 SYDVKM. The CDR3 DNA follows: TGTGCCAGCAGTTTACCCGGGTCTCGGAATCAGCCCCAGCATTTT. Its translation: CASSLPGSRNQPQHF.

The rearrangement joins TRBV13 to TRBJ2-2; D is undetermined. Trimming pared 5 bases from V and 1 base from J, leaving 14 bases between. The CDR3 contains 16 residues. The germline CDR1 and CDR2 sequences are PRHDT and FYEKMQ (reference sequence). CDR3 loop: CASSPGSLLNTGELFF. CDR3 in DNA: TGTGCCAGCAGCCCCGGGTCTTTACTGAACACCGGGGAGCTGTTTTTT.

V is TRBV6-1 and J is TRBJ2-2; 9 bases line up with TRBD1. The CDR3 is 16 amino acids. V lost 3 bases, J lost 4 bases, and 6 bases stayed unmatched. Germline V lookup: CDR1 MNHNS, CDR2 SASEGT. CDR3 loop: CASSEFGTGSTGELFF. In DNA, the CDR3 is TGTGCCAGCAGTGAGTTCGGGACAGGGTCCACCGGGGAGCTGTTTTTT.

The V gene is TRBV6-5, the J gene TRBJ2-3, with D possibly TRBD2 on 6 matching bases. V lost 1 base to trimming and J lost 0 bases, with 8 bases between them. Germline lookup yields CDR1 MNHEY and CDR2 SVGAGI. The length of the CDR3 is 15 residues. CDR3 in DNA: TGTGCCAGCAGTTACTGGCGGGACAGCACAGATACGCAGTATTTT. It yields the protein CASSYWRDSTDTQYF.

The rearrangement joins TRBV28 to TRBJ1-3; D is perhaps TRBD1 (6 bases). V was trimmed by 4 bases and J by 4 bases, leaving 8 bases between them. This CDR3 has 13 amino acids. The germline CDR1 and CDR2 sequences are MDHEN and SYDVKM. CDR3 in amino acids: CASSSDRGNTIYF. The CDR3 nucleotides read TGTGCCAGCAGTTCAGACAGGGGAAACACCATATATTTT.

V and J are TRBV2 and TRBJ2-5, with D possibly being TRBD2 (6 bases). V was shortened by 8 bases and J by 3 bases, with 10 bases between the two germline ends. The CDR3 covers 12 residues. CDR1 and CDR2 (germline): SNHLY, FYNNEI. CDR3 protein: CASRPSEETQYF. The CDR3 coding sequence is TGTGCCAGCCGACCTAGCGAAGAGACCCAGTACTTC.

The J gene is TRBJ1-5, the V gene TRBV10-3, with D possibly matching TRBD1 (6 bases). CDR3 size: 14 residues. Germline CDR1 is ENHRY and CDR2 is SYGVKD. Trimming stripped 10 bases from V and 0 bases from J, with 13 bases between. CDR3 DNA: TGTGCCACCTTGGACAGCAATAGCAATCAGCCCCAGCATTTT. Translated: CATLDSNSNQPQHF.

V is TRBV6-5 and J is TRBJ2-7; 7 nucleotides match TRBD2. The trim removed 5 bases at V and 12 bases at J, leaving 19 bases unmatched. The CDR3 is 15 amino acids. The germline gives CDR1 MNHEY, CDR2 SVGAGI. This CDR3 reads CASSLSTGGPPRAYF. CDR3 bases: TGTGCCAGCAGTCTTTCAACGGGAGGCCCCCCCCGGGCGTACTTC.

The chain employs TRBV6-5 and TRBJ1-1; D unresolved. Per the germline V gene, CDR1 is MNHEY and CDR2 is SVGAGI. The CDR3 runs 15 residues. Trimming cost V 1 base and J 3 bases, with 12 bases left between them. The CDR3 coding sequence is TGTGCCAGCAGTTACTTCGGGATGTCGGACACTGAAGCTTTCTTT. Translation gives CASSYFGMSDTEAFF.

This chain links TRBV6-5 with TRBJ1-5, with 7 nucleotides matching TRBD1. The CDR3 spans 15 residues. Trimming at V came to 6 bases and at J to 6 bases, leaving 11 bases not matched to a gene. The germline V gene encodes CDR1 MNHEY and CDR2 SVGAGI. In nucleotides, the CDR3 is TGTGCCAGCAGCCCTGACAGGGAGTGGAGTCAGCCCCAGCATTTT. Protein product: CASSPDREWSQPQHF.

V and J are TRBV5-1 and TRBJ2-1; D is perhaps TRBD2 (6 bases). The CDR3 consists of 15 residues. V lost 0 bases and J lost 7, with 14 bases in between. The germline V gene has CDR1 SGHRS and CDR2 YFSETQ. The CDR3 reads CASSLVGNRGNEQFF. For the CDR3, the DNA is TGCGCCAGCAGCTTGGTAGGGAACCGGGGGAATGAGCAGTTCTTC.